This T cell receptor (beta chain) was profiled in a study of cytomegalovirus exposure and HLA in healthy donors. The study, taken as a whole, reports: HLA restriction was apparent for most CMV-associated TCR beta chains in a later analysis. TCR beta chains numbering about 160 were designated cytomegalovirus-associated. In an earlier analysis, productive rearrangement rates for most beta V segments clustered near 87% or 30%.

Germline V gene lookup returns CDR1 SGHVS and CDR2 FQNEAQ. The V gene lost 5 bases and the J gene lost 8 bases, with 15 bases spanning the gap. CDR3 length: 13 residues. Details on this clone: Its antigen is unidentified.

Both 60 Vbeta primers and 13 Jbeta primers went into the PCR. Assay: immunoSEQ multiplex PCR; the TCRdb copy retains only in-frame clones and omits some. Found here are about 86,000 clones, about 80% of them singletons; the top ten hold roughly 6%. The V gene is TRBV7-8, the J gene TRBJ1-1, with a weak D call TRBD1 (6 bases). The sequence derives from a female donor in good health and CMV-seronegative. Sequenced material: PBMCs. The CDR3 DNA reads TGTGCCAGCAGCCTAGACAGGTTCGGCGAAGCTTTCTTT. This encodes CASSLDRFGEAFF.